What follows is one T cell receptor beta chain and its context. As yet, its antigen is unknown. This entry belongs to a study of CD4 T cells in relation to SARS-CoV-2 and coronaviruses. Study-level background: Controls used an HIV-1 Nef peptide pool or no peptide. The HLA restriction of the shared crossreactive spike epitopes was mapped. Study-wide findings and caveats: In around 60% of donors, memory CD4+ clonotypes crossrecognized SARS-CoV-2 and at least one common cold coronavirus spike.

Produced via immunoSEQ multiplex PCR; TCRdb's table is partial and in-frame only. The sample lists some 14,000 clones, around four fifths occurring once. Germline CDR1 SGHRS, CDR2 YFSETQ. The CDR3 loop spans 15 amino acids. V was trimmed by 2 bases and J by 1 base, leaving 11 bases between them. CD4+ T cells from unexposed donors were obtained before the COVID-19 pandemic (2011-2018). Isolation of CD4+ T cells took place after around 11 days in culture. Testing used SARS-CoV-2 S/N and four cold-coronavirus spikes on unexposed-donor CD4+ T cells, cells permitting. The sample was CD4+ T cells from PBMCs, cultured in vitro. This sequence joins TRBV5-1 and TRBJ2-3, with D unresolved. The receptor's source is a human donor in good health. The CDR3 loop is CASSFGGTGTDTQYF. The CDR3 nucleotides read TGCGCCAGCAGCTTTGGCGGAACCGGCACAGATACGCAGTATTTT.